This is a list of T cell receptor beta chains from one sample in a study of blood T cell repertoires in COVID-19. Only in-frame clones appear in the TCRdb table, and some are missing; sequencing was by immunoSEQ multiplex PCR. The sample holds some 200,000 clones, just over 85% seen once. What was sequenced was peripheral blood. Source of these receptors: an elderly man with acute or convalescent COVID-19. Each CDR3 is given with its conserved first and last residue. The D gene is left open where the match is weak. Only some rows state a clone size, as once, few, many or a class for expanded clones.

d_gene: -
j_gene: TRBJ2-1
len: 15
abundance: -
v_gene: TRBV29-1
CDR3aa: CSVLGVGGPYNEQFF
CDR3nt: TGCAGCGTTTTGGGGGTAGGGGGACCCTACAATGAGCAGTTCTTC

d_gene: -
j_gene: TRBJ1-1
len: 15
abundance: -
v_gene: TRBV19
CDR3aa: CATAQGPLMNTEAFF
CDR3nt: TGTGCCACCGCTCAGGGGCCCTTAATGAACACTGAAGCTTTCTTT

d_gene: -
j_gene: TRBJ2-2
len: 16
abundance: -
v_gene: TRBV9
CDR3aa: CASSVATGPNTGELFF
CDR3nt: TGTGCCAGCAGCGTAGCTACAGGGCCGAACACCGGGGAGCTGTTTTTT

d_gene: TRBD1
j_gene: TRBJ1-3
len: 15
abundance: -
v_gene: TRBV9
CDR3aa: CASSFTGAVRNTIYF
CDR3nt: TGTGCCAGCAGCTTCACAGGGGCCGTTCGAAACACCATATATTTT

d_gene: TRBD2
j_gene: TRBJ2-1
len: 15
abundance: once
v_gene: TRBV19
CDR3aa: CASSTTSGSRGEQFF
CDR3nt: TGTGCCAGTAGTACGACTAGCGGGAGTCGGGGTGAGCAGTTCTTC

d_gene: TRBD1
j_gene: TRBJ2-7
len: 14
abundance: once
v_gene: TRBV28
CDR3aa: CASSSGQGPRGQYF
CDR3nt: TGTGCCAGCAGTTCAGGACAGGGCCCCAGGGGGCAGTACTTC

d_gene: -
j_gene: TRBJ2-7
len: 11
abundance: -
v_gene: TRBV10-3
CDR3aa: CAISERGEQYF
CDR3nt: TGTGCCATCAGTGAGAGGGGGGAGCAGTACTTC

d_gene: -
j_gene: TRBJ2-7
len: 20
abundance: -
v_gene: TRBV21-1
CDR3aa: CASSTRVPGRWREWAHEQYF
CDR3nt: TGTGCCAGCAGCACCAGGGTTCCGGGACGGTGGCGGGAGTGGGCCCACGAGCAGTACTTC

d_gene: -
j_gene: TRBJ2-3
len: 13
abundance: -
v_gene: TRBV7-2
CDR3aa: CASSLARTDTQYF
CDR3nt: TGTGCCAGCAGCTTAGCGAGGACAGATACGCAGTATTTT

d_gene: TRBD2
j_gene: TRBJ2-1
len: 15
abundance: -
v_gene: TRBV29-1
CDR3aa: CSARSSSGRAFEQFF
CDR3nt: TGCAGCGCAAGGTCCAGCAGCGGGAGGGCCTTCGAGCAGTTCTTC

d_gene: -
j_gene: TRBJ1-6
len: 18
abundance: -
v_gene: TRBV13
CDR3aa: CASSQGTQLSSYNSPLHF
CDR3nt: TGTGCCAGCAGCCAAGGGACTCAACTGAGCTCCTATAATTCACCCCTCCACTTT

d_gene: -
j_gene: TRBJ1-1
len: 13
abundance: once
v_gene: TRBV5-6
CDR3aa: CASSLQQASGAFF
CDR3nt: TGTGCCAGCAGCTTGCAACAGGCCTCCGGAGCTTTCTTT

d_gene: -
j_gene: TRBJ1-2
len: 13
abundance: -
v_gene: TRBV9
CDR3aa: CASSAGLLYGYTF
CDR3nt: TGTGCCAGCAGTGCTGGACTGTTATATGGCTACACCTTC

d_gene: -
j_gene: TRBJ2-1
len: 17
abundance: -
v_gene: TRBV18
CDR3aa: CASSPGRAGVDANEQFF
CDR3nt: TGTGCCAGCTCACCGGGTAGAGCGGGCGTGGATGCAAATGAGCAGTTCTTC

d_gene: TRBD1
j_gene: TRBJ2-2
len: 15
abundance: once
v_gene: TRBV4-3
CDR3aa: CASSQLQGASGELFF
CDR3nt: TGCGCCAGCAGCCAACTACAGGGGGCAAGTGGGGAGCTGTTTTTT

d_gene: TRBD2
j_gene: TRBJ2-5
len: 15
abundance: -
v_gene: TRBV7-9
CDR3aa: CASSLSLAGEETQYF
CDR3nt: TGTGCCAGCAGCTTAAGTCTAGCGGGAGAAGAGACCCAGTACTTC

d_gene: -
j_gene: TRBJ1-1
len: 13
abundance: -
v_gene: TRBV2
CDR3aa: CAGGPTQNTEAFF
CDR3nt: TGTGCCGGGGGCCCAACGCAGAACACTGAAGCTTTCTTT

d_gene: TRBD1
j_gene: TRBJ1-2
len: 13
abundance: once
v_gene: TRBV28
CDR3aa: CASSVRTGYGYTF
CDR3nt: TGTGCCAGCAGTGTCAGGACAGGCTATGGCTACACCTTC

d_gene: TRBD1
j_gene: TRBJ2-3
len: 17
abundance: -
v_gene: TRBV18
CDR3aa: CASSPPRGQGGTDTQYF
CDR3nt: TGTGCCAGCTCACCACCTAGGGGACAGGGAGGCACAGATACGCAGTATTTT

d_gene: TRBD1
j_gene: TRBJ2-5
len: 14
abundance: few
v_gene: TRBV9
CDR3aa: CASSAGQGAETQYF
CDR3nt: TGTGCCAGCAGCGCCGGACAGGGGGCGGAGACCCAGTACTTC

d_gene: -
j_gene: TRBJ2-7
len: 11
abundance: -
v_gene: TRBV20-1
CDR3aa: CSAGDIYEQYF
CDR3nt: TGCAGTGCGGGAGACATTTACGAGCAGTACTTC

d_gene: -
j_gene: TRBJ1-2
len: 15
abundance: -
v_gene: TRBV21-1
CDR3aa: CASSVSLSAVYGYTF
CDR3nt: TGTGCCAGCAGCGTAAGTCTCAGTGCTGTGTATGGCTACACCTTC

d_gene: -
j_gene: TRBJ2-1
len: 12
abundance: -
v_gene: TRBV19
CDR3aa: CASSTTGNEQFF
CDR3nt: TGTGCCAGTAGTACAACAGGGAATGAGCAGTTCTTC

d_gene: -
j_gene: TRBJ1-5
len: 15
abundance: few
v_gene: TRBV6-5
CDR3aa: CASSPRDKLWGPPHF
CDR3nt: TGTGCCAGCAGCCCCAGGGACAAACTCTGGGGCCCACCGCATTTT

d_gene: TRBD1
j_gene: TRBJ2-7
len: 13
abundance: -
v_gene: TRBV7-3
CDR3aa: CASSPGQGGEQYF
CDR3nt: TGTGCCAGCAGCCCGGGACAGGGGGGCGAGCAGTACTTC

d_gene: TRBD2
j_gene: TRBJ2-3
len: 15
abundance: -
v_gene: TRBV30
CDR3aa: CAWSVLATFTDTQYF
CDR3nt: TGTGCCTGGAGTGTACTAGCGACCTTCACAGATACGCAGTATTTT

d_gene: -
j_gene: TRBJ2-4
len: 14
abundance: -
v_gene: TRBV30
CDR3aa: CAWSVRGSRNIQYF
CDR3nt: TGTGCCTGGAGTGTACGGGGATCGCGGAACATTCAGTACTTC

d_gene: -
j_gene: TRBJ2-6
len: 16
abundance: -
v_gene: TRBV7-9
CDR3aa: CASRRAGGSGANVLTF
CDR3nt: TGTGCCAGCAGGCGAGCGGGCGGCTCTGGGGCCAACGTCCTGACTTTC

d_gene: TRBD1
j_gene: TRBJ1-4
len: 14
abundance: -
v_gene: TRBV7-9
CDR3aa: CASTLRQGSEKLFF
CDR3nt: TGTGCCAGCACCCTTCGACAGGGAAGCGAAAAACTGTTTTTT

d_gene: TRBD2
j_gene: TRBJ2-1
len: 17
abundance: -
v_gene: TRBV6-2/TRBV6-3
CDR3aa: CASSSQTSGRVYNEQFF
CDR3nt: TGTGCCAGCAGTTCCCAGACTAGCGGGAGGGTTTACAATGAGCAGTTCTTC

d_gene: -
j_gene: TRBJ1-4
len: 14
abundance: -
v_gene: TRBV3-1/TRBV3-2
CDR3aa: CASSQRGTNEKLFF
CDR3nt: TGTGCCAGCAGCCAAAGGGGAACTAATGAAAAACTGTTTTTT

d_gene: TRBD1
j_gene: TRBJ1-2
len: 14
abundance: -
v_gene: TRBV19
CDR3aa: CASGETGGVDGYTF
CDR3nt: TGTGCCAGCGGGGAGACAGGGGGCGTTGATGGCTACACCTTC

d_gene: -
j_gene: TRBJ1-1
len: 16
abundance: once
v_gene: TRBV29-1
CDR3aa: CSGTGNWGLMNTEAFF
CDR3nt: TGCAGCGGAACAGGGAATTGGGGTCTGATGAACACTGAAGCTTTCTTT

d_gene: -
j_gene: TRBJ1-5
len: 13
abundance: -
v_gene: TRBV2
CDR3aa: CASSGQVIQPQHF
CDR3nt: TGTGCCAGCAGTGGACAGGTTATTCAGCCCCAGCATTTT

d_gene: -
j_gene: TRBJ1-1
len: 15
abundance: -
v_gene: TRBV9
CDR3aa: CASSVPGQGDTEAFF
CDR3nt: TGTGCCAGCAGCGTACCCGGGCAGGGCGATACTGAAGCTTTCTTT

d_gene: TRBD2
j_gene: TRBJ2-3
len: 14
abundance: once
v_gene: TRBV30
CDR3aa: CAWSVAGSTDTQYF
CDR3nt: TGTGCCTGGAGTGTAGCGGGAAGCACAGATACGCAGTATTTT